This is a list of T cell receptor beta chains from one sample in a study of T-cell reconstitution after alpha-beta-depleted transplantation in children. TCRdb ran MiXCR on the PCR reads and lists one entry per CDR3 protein. The table includes around 92,000 distinct CDR3 sequences, 10% to 15% detected once. The source was PBMCs from the stem cell graft donor, collected from the stem cell graft. These receptor sequences come from a human donor who donated a stem cell graft to a child with inherited bone marrow failure. CDR3s include the opening cysteine and the closing phenylalanine or tryptophan. D genes are given only for firm matches. The size of a clone is reported for some rows only, either as once, few or many, or as a class for expanded clones.

d_call clone_size j_call v_call cdr3_aa cdr3_nt
TRBD2 many TRBJ2-1 TRBV7-2 CASSPRAAGDFRWNEQFF TGTGCCAGCAGCCCACGCGCAGCGGGAGACTTTCGGTGGAATGAGCAGTTCTTC
. many TRBJ2-1 TRBV2 CASSEGVSQQFF TGTGCCAGCAGTGAAGGAGTTAGCCAGCAGTTCTTC
. many TRBJ2-2 TRBV4-2 CASSQAFGAGELFF TGTGCCAGCAGCCAAGCGTTCGGGGCCGGGGAGCTGTTTTTT
TRBD2 many TRBJ2-2 TRBV20-1 CSARGTSGRESGELFF TGCAGTGCTAGAGGGACTAGCGGGAGAGAGTCCGGGGAGCTGTTTTTT
TRBD1 many TRBJ1-6 TRBV10-3 CATLQGANSPLHF TGTGCCACGCTACAGGGGGCAAATTCACCCCTCCACTTT
. many TRBJ1-1 TRBV6-5 CASSYGQTNTEAFF TGTGCCAGCAGTTACGGGCAGACGAACACTGAAGCTTTCTTT
TRBD1 many TRBJ2-5 TRBV5-1 CASSLGAGGGETQYF TGCGCCAGCAGCTTGGGAGCAGGGGGCGGCGAGACCCAGTACTTC
. few TRBJ1-4 TRBV6-2/TRBV6-3 CASSYSAGPGGKLFF TGTGCCAGCAGTTACTCGGCGGGACCCGGGGGAAAACTGTTTTTT
TRBD1 . TRBJ1-6 TRBV6-1 CASSENPGGVSPLHF TGTGCCAGCAGTGAAAACCCAGGGGGAGTTTCACCCCTCCACTTT
. many TRBJ2-1 TRBV6-1 CASSGGSAAYEQFF TGTGCCAGCAGTGGGGGCTCGGCAGCGTATGAGCAGTTCTTC
. many TRBJ2-1 TRBV7-6 CASSTDRFRDEQFF TGTGCCAGCAGCACAGACAGGTTTCGTGATGAGCAGTTCTTC
. many TRBJ1-1 TRBV7-2 CASSLGGEAFF TGTGCCAGCAGCTTGGGGGGTGAAGCTTTCTTT
. many TRBJ2-5 TRBV7-2 CASSLVGRTQYF TGTGCCAGCAGCTTAGTGGGAAGGACCCAGTACTTC
. . TRBJ2-1 TRBV18 CASQISYNEQFF TGTGCCAGCCAAATCTCCTACAATGAGCAGTTCTTC
. many TRBJ2-7 TRBV7-8 CASSSLAVSSYEQYF TGTGCCAGCAGCTCCCTGGCAGTTAGCTCCTACGAGCAGTACTTC